This T cell receptor (beta chain) comes out of a study of spatial heterogeneity in lung cancer. The CDR3 runs to 13 residues. In germline, CDR1 is SGDLS, CDR2 YYNGEE. Deletions cut 0 bases from V and 6 bases from J, with 7 bases between. Time point given: blood at routine non-recurrence follow-up after resection. TCRdb called the 5' RACE reads again in MiXCR, with one record for every CDR3 protein. The repertoire consists of tens of thousands of distinct CDR3 sequences, with 10% to 15% occurring once and the leading ten covering 32%. This clonotype was obtained from a male donor with early-stage non-small cell lung cancer. This specimen consisted of PBMCs, obtained at follow-up. The chain carries TRBV9 and TRBJ2-1; D remains ambiguous. The CDR3 nucleotides are TGTGCCAGCAGCGTAGCACTGGCCAATGAGCAGTTCTTC. Translated: CASSVALANEQFF. Full variable domain (remainder filled in from reference TRBV9 and TRBJ2-1): DSGVTQTPKHLITATGQRVTLRCSPRSGDLSVYWYQQSLDQGLQFLIQYYNGEERAKGNILERFSAQQFPDLHSELNLSSLELGDSALYFCASSVALANEQFFGPGTRLTVL.